The 14 T cell receptor beta chains presented below share a single source sample, sequenced in a study of cytotoxic CD8 clonotypes in ibrutinib-treated CLL. Repertoires were generated with immunoSEQ multiplex PCR, while TCRdb's copy carries only in-frame clones and drops some. The data show about 49,000 clones, roughly 57% seen once. The material was PBMCs, obtained after 12 months of ibrutinib treatment. Receptor source: a human donor with chronic lymphocytic leukemia.

V usage is TRBV28 and J usage is TRBJ1-2, with D possibly TRBD1 on 5 matching bases. Trimming cost V 1 base and J 8 bases, with 17 bases left between them. This CDR3 has 15 residues. Germline lookup yields CDR1 MDHEN and CDR2 SYDVKM. The CDR3 DNA sequence: TGTGCCAGCAGTTTATTCTTGGGTGTCAGGGTCGGCTACACCTTC. Its translation: CASSLFLGVRVGYTF.

V and J are TRBV9 and TRBJ2-1; D not resolved. The germline V and J ends were trimmed by 0 bases and 5 bases, with 9 bases remaining between them. The V gene's germline CDR1 is SGDLS and CDR2 YYNGEE. The CDR3 totals 14 residues. CDR3 sequence: CASSVAGRNNEQFF. In DNA form, the CDR3 reads TGTGCCAGCAGCGTAGCTGGGCGCAACAATGAGCAGTTCTTC.

This clone was observed a handful of times. The chain carries TRBV9 and TRBJ1-3, with D uncertain. Between the trimmed V and J ends, which lost 5 bases and 0 bases, there was a span of 15 bases. CDR1 and CDR2 (germline): SGDLS, YYNGEE. The CDR3 loop spans 16 amino acids. Here the CDR3 DNA reads TGTGCCAGCAGGGCCTCGGATTCCACCTCTGGAAACACCATATATTTT. Translation: CASRASDSTSGNTIYF.

This clone has a handful of counts. The chain is built from TRBV19 and TRBJ1-5, with no clear D. V was shortened by 5 bases and J by 6 bases, with 8 bases between the two germline ends. The germline V gene encodes CDR1 LNHDA and CDR2 SQIVND (reference sequence). This CDR3 is 12 amino acids long. The CDR3: CASSGRSQPQHF. CDR3 nucleotide sequence: TGTGCCAGTAGTGGGAGGAGTCAGCCCCAGCATTTT.

This clone showed up just once. The J gene is TRBJ2-7, the V gene TRBV19, with D unclear. CDR1 is LNHDA and CDR2 is SQIVND in the germline V gene (reference sequence). V lost 10 bases and J lost 3, with 13 bases in between. CDR3 length: 12 amino acids. The CDR3 bases are TGTGCCACTGTCGACATTAACTACGAGCAGTACTTC. Translated, it gives CATVDINYEQYF. Combining the CDR3 with reference TRBV19 and TRBJ2-7 gives the whole variable domain DGGITQSPKYLFRKEGQNVTLSCEQNLNHDAMYWYRQDPGQGLRLIYYSQIVNDFQKGDIAEGYSVSREKKESFPLTVTSAQKNPTAFYLCATVDINYEQYFGPGTRLTVT.

This clone was detected a few times. This chain links TRBV20-1 with TRBJ2-1; tentatively, D is TRBD1 (6 bases). The CDR3 length is 11 residues. Germline-derived CDR1 and CDR2 are DFQATT and SNEGSKA (reference sequence). With 7 bases removed from V and 3 bases from J, the gap between germline ends came to 7 bases. CDR3 DNA sequence: TGCAGTGGACAGGACTACAATGAGCAGTTCTTC. This encodes CSGQDYNEQFF.

This clone occurred a few times. This chain joins TRBV7-2 and TRBJ2-1; D possibly corresponds to TRBD2 (6 bases). The V and J ends lost 7 bases and 0 bases respectively, with 10 bases between them. The CDR3 loop spans 14 amino acids. Per the germline V gene, CDR1 is SGHTA and CDR2 is FQGNSA. CDR3 in amino acids: CASKDGGSYNEQFF. The CDR3 nucleotides read TGTGCCAGCAAAGACGGGGGCTCCTACAATGAGCAGTTCTTC.

J is TRBJ1-2 and V is TRBV15; D remains unclear. The length of the CDR3 is 13 residues. Germline V gene sequence: CDR1 LNHNV, CDR2 YYDKDF (reference sequence). Trimming pared 1 base from V and 8 bases from J, leaving 11 bases between. The CDR3 here is CATSRVRGSGYTF. CDR3 nucleotide sequence: TGTGCCACCAGCAGAGTTAGAGGGAGCGGCTACACCTTC.

This clone is a singleton in its sample. The genes are TRBV27 and TRBJ1-2; TRBD1 matches at 9 bases. This CDR3 spans 14 amino acids. V was pared by 6 bases and J by 9 bases, with 11 bases of the junction left unmatched. Germline values: CDR1 MNHEY, CDR2 SMNVEV (reference sequence). CDR3 DNA: TGTGCCAGCAGCCCAAACCGGGACAGGGTCAGCTACACCTTC. This translates into CASSPNRDRVSYTF.

The chain is built from TRBV30 and TRBJ1-2; tentative D call: TRBD1 (5 bases). Between the trimmed V and J ends, which lost 4 bases and 3 bases, there was a span of 18 bases. Germline CDR1 GTSNPN, CDR2 SVGIG (reference sequence). This CDR3 is built from 15 residues. The CDR3, as DNA: TGTGCCTGGAAAGCACAGGTCCTCCCCCACTATGGCTACACCTTC. It encodes CAWKAQVLPHYGYTF. Full variable domain (rest looked up from reference TRBV30 and TRBJ1-2): SQTIHQWPATLVQPVGSPLSLECTVEGTSNPNLYWYRQAAGRGLQLLFYSVGIGQISSEVPQNLSASRPQDRQFILSSKKLLLSDSGFYLCAWKAQVLPHYGYTFGSGTRLTVV.

The V call is TRBV29-1, the J call TRBJ2-1, with unresolved D. Germline assignment: CDR1 SQVTM and CDR2 ANQGSEA. V was clipped by 7 bases and J by 2 bases, with 18 bases between them. This CDR3 has 15 residues. The CDR3 DNA reads TGCAGCGGAATCCTGCTAGTTTCGACCTACAATGAGCAGTTCTTC. Translating it yields CSGILLVSTYNEQFF.

The chain carries TRBV28 and TRBJ2-7; D not resolved. V lost 6 bases and J lost 3, with 15 bases in between. This CDR3 contains 14 residues. Per germline, CDR1 MDHEN and CDR2 SYDVKM. In nucleotides, the CDR3 is TGTGCCAGCAGCCTACCCGCTCGTCGCTACGAGCAGTACTTC. Translating it yields CASSLPARRYEQYF.

The chain recombines TRBV15 with TRBJ2-7; 7 bases agree with TRBD1. V trimming: 9 bases; J trimming: 3 bases; junction bases outside the gene matches: 5. The V gene's germline CDR1 is LNHNV and CDR2 YYDKDF (reference sequence). The CDR3 sequence is 12 residues long. CDR3 in amino acids: CATGQDFYEQYF. CDR3 DNA: TGTGCCACAGGACAGGACTTCTACGAGCAGTACTTC.

The chain links TRBV2 to TRBJ1-1, with 10 positions matching TRBD1. J lost 3 bases, V lost 6 bases, and 10 bases had no gene match. In germline, CDR1 is SNHLY, CDR2 FYNNEI. This CDR3 is 16 amino acids long. DNA of the CDR3: TGTGCCAGCAGCGTCCCGGGACAGGGGTGGGACACTGAAGCTTTCTTT. Amino acids: CASSVPGQGWDTEAFF.